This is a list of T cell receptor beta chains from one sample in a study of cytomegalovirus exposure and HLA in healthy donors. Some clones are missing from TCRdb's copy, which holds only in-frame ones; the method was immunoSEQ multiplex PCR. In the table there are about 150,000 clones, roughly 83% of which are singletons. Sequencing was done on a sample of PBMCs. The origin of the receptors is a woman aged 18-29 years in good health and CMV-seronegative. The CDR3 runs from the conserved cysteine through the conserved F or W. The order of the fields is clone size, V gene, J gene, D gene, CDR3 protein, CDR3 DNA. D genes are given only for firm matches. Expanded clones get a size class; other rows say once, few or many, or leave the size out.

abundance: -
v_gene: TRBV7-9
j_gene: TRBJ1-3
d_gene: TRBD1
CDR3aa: CASSPYRGTVLGGNTIYF
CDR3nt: TGTGCCAGCAGCCCATACCGCGGGACAGTGCTAGGAGGAAACACCATATATTTT

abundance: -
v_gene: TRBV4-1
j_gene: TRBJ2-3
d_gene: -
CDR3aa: CASSQDPRGGDTQYF
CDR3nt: TGCGCCAGCAGCCAAGATCCGAGGGGGGGGGATACGCAGTATTTT

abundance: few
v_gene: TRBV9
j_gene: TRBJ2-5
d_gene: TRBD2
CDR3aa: CASSLGLAGVQETQYF
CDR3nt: TGTGCCAGCAGCTTAGGACTAGCGGGGGTACAAGAGACCCAGTACTTC

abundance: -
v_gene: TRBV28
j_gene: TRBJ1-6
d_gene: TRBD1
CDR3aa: CASSNFQGANSPLHF
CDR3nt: TGTGCCAGCAGCAACTTCCAGGGGGCTAATTCACCCCTCCACTTT

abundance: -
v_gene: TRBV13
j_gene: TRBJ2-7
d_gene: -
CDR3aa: CASSSKADSYEQYF
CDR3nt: TGTGCCAGCAGCTCTAAGGCGGACAGTTACGAGCAGTACTTC

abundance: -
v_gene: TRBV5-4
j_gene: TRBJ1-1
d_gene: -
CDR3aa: CASSREGGGFRSEAFF
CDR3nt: TGTGCCAGCAGCCGGGAGGGGGGGGGTTTCCGGTCTGAAGCTTTCTTT

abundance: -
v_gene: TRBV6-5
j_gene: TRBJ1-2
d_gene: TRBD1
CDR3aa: CASSGDRKYAGYTF
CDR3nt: TGTGCCAGCAGTGGGGACAGGAAATATGCTGGCTACACCTTC

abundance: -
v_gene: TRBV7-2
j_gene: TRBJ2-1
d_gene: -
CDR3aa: CASSSPITSGSYNEQFF
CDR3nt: TGTGCCAGCAGCTCCCCAATTACTAGTGGCTCCTACAATGAGCAGTTCTTC

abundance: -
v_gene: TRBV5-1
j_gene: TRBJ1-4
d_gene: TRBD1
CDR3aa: CASSWEQGDEKLFF
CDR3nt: TGCGCCAGCAGCTGGGAACAGGGGGATGAAAAACTGTTTTTT

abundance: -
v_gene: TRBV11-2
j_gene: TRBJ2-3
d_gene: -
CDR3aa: CASSPLGLTDTQYF
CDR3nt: TGTGCCAGCAGCCCACTAGGACTCACAGATACGCAGTATTTT

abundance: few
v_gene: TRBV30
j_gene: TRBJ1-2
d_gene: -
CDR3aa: CAWDINYGYTF
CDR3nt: TGTGCCTGGGACATTAACTATGGCTACACCTTC

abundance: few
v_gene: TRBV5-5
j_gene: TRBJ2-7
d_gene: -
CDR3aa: CASSLGWGPRGYEQYF
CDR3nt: TGTGCCAGCAGCTTGGGATGGGGTCCCCGGGGCTACGAGCAGTACTTC

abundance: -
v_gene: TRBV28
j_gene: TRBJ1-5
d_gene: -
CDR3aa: CASKRNSNQPQHF
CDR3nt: TGTGCCAGCAAGAGAAATAGCAATCAGCCCCAGCATTTT

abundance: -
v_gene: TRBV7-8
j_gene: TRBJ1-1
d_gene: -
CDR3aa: CASSLAASGITEAFF
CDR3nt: TGTGCCAGCAGCTTAGCGGCGTCAGGGATCACTGAAGCTTTCTTT

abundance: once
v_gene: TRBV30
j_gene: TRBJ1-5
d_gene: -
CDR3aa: CAWGSGQRILVGNQPQHF
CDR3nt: TGTGCCTGGGGGTCCGGACAGCGGATACTAGTTGGGAATCAGCCCCAGCATTTT

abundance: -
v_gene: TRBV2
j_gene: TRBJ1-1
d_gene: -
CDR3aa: CASSEISLSAWGSEAFF
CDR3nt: TGTGCCAGCAGTGAAATATCCCTCTCTGCCTGGGGCTCCGAAGCTTTCTTT

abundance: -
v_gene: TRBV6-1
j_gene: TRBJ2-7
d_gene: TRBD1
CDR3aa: CASRDRGMYEQYF
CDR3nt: TGTGCCAGCCGGGACAGGGGGATGTACGAGCAGTACTTC

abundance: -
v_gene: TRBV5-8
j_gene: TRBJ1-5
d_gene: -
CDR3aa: CASSRSDFPQPQHF
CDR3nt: TGTGCCAGCAGCCGATCAGATTTCCCGCAGCCCCAGCATTTT

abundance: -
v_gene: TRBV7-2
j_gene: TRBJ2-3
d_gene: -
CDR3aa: CASSLAMTSTDTQYF
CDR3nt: TGTGCCAGCAGCTTAGCGATGACTAGCACAGATACGCAGTATTTT

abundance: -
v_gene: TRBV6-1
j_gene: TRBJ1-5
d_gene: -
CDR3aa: CASSEAYNQPQHF
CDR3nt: TGTGCCAGCAGTGAAGCATACAATCAGCCCCAGCATTTT

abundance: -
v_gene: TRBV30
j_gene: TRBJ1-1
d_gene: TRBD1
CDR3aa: CAWSKLGTGGTEAFF
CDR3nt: TGTGCCTGGAGTAAGTTGGGTACAGGGGGCACTGAAGCTTTCTTT

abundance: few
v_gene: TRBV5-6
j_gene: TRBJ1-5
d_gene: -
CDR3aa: CASSLAGGNQPQHF
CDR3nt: TGTGCCAGCAGCTTGGCGGGTGGGAATCAGCCCCAGCATTTT

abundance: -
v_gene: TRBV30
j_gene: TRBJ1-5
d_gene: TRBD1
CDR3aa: CAWSVGTVYSNQPQHF
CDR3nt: TGTGCCTGGAGTGTCGGGACAGTGTATAGCAATCAGCCCCAGCATTTT

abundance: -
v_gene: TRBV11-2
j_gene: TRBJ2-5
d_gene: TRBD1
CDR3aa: CASSLGTGGFRIETQYF
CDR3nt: TGTGCCAGCAGCTTAGGGACAGGGGGCTTTAGGATTGAGACCCAGTACTTC

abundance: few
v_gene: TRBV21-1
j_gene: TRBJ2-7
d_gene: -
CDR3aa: CASVDEGDPYEQYF
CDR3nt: TGTGCCAGCGTTGACGAGGGGGACCCCTACGAGCAGTACTTC

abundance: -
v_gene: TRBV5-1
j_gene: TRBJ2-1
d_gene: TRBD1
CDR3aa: CASSPGRGQGYEQFF
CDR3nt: TGCGCCAGCAGCCCCGGGCGGGGACAGGGCTATGAGCAGTTCTTC

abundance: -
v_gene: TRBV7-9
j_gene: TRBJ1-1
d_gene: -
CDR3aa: CASSPRTPYEAFF
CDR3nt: TGTGCCAGCAGCCCTCGGACACCGTATGAAGCTTTCTTT

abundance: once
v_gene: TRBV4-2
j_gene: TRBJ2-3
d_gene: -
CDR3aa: CASSQEWGAGADTQYF
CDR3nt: TGTGCCAGCAGCCAAGAGTGGGGGGCGGGAGCAGATACGCAGTATTTT

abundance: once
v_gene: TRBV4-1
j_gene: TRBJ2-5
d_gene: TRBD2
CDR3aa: CASSQGPLRGVKETQYF
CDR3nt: TGCGCCAGCAGCCAAGGGCCGCTACGGGGGGTTAAAGAGACCCAGTACTTC

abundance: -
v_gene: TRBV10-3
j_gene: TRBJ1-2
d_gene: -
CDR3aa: CAISLDSSTFYTF
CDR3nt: TGTGCCATCAGTTTGGACAGTAGTACTTTCTACACCTTC

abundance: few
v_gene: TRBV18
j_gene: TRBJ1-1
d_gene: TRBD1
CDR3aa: CASSQDRVGTEAFF
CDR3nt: TGTGCCAGCTCACAAGACAGGGTGGGCACTGAAGCTTTCTTT

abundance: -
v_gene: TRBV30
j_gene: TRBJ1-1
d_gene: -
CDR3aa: CAWDRHTEAFF
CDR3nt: TGTGCCTGGGACAGACACACTGAAGCTTTCTTT

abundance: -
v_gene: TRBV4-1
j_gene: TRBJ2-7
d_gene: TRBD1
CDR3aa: CASSQGSGTGGKQQYF
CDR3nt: TGCGCCAGCAGCCAAGGCTCCGGGACAGGGGGAAAGCAGCAGTACTTC

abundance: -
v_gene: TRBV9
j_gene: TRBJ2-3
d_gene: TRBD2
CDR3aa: CASSVAGGTSTDTQYF
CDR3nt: TGTGCCAGCAGCGTAGCGGGGGGAACTAGCACAGATACGCAGTATTTT

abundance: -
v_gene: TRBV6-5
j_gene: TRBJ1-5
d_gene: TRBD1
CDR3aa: CASSQQGSNQPQHF
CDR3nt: TGTGCCAGCAGTCAACAGGGGTCGAATCAGCCCCAGCATTTT

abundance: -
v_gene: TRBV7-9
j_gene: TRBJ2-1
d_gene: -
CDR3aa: CASSFARAYNEQFF
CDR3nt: TGTGCCAGCAGCTTCGCTCGAGCCTACAATGAGCAGTTCTTC

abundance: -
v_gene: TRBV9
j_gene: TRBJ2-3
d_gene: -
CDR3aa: CASSPTLTDLTDTQYF
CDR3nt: TGTGCCAGCAGCCCTACCTTGACAGATCTCACAGATACGCAGTATTTT

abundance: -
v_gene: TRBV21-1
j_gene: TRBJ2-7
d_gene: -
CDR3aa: CASTLQSQDYEQYF
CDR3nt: TGTGCCAGCACCCTACAAAGTCAGGACTACGAGCAGTACTTC

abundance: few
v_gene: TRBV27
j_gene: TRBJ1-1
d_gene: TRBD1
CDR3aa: CASSPLHVRGSMNTEAFF
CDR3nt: TGTGCCAGCAGCCCCCTCCATGTCAGGGGGAGTATGAACACTGAAGCTTTCTTT

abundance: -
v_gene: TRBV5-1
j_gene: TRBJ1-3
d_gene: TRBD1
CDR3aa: CASSPETGTGNTIYF
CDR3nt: TGCGCCAGCAGCCCAGAGACAGGGACTGGAAACACCATATATTTT